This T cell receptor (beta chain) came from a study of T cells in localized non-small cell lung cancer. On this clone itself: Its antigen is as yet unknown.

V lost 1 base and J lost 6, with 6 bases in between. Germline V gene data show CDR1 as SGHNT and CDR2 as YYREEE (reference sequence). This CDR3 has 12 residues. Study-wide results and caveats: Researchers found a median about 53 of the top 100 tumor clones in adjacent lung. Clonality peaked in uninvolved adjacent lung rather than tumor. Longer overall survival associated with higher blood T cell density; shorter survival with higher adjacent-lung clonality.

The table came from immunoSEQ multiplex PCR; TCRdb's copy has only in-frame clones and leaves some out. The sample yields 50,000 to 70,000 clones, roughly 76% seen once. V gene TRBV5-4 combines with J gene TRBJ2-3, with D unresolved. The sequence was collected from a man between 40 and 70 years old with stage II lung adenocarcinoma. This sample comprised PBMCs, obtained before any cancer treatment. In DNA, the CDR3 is TGTGCCAGCAGCTTGAAGTGGGATACGCAGTATTTT. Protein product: CASSLKWDTQYF.